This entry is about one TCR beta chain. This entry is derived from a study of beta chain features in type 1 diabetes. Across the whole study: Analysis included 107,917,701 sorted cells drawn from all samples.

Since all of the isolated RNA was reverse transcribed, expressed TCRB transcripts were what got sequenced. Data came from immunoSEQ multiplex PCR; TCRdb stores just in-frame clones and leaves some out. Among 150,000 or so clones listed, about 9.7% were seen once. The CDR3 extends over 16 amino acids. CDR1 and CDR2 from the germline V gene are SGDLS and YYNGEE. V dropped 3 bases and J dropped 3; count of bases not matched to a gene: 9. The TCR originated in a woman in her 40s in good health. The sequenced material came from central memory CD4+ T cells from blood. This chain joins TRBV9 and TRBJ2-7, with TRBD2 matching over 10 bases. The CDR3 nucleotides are TGTGCCAGCAGCGGAGGACTAGCGGATACCTTCTACGAGCAGTACTTC. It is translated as CASSGGLADTFYEQYF.